This T cell receptor (beta chain) was observed in a study of shared clonotypes between healthy human individuals (dated by TCRdb to between 2020 and 2021). Notes on the research overall: A couple of women and three men aged 18 to 49 years were included in the cohort. For each donor, CD4 naive and CD4 memory were each given three plates, CD8 naive was given two plates, and CD8 memory was given one plate. The study deeply sequenced blood TCR repertoires of five healthy adults to estimate repertoire size and the extent of clonotype sharing between individuals. Different laboratories and diverse techniques were used to prepare libraries and sequence TCR repertoires, to increase sequencing depth and limit assay-specific biases. Per donor, leukapheresis produced somewhere between about 0.8 and 9.5 billion PBMCs. What the study reported, not specific to this receptor: Even with the large sequencing depth, rarefaction of the sorted-subset datasets indicated that sequencing was incomplete. Naive subsets generally had larger estimated clonotype richness than memory subsets. Across several donors, approximately 5% of naive CD4, around 3.3% of naive CD8, about 2% of memory CD4, and 0.4% of memory CD8 clonotypes were shared. Based on pairwise subsampling, the degree of clonotype sharing among donors was expected to be affected by sequencing depth. Only blood was sampled, and tissue TCR repertoires likely differ from those in blood. Because the study included a small number of donors, the genetic and exposure-history diversity represented was limited. Compared with non-shared clonotypes, clonotypes shared by all four sorted-subset donors had higher generation probabilities.

Healthy HIV-negative adults with no recently reported acute infections or vaccinations were included as donors. Every donor was a Caucasian adult living in Nashville, Tennessee, USA. CD4+ T cells were enriched by magnetic negative selection; naive cells were then positively selected on CD45RA, and the negative fraction formed the memory subset. After blood collection by leukapheresis, PBMCs were isolated using Ficoll-Histopaque density gradient centrifugation and then cryopreserved in the vapor phase of liquid nitrogen. Purity and quantity of every magnetically sorted T cell population were checked by analytical flow cytometry. From each sorted fraction, genomic DNA was isolated and quantified by UV absorbance on a Nanodrop 2000c. Using the deep immunoSEQ assay, multiplex PCR amplified TCR CDR3 regions from genomic DNA. Extracted genomic DNA from each cell subset was spread evenly across all wells of several immunoSEQ 96-well plates, with each plate serving as a replicate. For sorted subsets, 150 to 250 ng genomic DNA, equal to approximately 30,000 T cell genomes, was loaded into each replicate PCR. The purified libraries were quantified using a Qubit 3.0 fluorometer, sized with a Bioanalyzer 2100, and then quantified again using the KAPA Library Quantification kit. Every immunoSEQ 96-well plate was sequenced on a dedicated single-read 150-cycle Illumina NextSeq 550 flow cell. As for how the authors treated the data: Because only junctional sequences without quality scores were contained in the immunoSEQ output, filtering matching that applied to full-length reads could not be performed. Sequences were annotated with PyIR, a Python wrapper for IgBLAST v1.9, using IMGT germline references to assign V/J genes and CDR3. Reads were filtered out if the reads had weak V/J assignments (E-value above 1e-6), no CDR3, stop codons, out-of-frame junctions, or ambiguous translated residues. V3J clonotypes were defined as sequences sharing the same inferred V gene, J gene, and CDR3 amino acid sequence. The percentage overlap between two repertoires was calculated by dividing the number of shared unique clonotypes by the size of the smaller repertoire. Three approaches were used to assess repertoire richness: RTK rarefaction, the Chao1 estimator, and Recon v2.1 estimates of unobserved clonotypes. OLGA was used to compute generation probabilities for all TCRbeta clonotypes that the gDNA method yielded from a few donors. TCRdb obtained this table from immuneACCESS and retained in-frame rearrangements with V and J assigned. These tables miss some clones; where compared with another copy, unresolved V genes account for less than half of the shortfall, and the remainder is unexplained. V and J calls and clone size are those listed in that table; D and trimming were worked out from the DNA. This sample is represented by about 1 million clones; approximately 80% of them were singletons. The ten largest clones add up to under 0.6% of the sample.

As concerns this clone: Its antigen target is currently unknown. No much larger clone exists at a distance of one base, and base qualities are not known.

This clonotype originated in a man aged 18-30 years in good health. Some clones in this sample may be carry-over from other donors' samples. The source material was memory CD4+ T cells from PBMCs. The cell subset or site label, read with the paper, signifies: CD45RA-negative fraction.

The nucleotides read TGTGCCAGTAGTACGCCGGGAGACCAATTTGCCGGGGAGCTGTTTTTT. This yields the protein CASSTPGDQFAGELFF. Rearrangement joined TRBV19 to TRBJ2-2; 6 matching bases give a weak D call of TRBD2. Deletion took 4 bases off V and 6 bases off J, with a span of 18 bases between the germline ends. Spanning cysteine to phenylalanine, the CDR3 consists of 16 amino acids. Of all the DNA, just the CDR3 is kept, 48 bases in frame from base 1. The germline V gene (reference sequence) sets CDR1 to LNHDA and CDR2 to SQIVND.